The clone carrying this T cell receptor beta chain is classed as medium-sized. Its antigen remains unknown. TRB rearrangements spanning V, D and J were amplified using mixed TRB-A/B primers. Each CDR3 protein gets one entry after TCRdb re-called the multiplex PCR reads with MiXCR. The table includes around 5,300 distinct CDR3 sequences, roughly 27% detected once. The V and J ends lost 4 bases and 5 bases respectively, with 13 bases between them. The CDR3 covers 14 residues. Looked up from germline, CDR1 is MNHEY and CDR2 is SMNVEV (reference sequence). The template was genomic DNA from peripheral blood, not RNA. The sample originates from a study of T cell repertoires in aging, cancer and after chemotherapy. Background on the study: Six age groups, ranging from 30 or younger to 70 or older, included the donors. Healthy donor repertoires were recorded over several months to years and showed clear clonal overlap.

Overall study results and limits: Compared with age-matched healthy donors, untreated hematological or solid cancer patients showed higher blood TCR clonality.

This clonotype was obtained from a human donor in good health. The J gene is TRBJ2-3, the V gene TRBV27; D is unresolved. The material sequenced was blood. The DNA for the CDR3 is TGTGCCAGCAGTTCGTTGACTGCCAAAGATACGCAGTATTTT. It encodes CASSSLTAKDTQYF.